Below, 8 T cell receptor beta chains from the same sample are listed, as sequenced in a study of regulatory T cells in long-lasting Graves disease. Combining iRepertoire HTBI primers with Arm-PCR of CDR3 regions, the authors built TCR beta libraries. Using its own MiXCR run on the multiplex PCR reads, TCRdb lists one record per CDR3 protein. The sample holds 350,000 to 550,000 distinct CDR3 sequences, 12% to 15% seen once. The time point was: newly diagnosed GD, antithyroid drugs for less than 3 months. Isolated PBMC RNA provided the starting material for the TCR library. The same data also contributed to another study, on T cells in Graves' hyperthyroidism and ophthalmopathy.

The material was peripheral blood mononuclear cells (PBMCs), obtained at new diagnosis, from a patient treated with antithyroid drugs. Receptor source: a woman in her fifties or sixties with Graves disease.

This clonotype was seen at least ten times. V usage is TRBV11-2 and J usage is TRBJ2-5; D is unresolved. This CDR3 has 12 residues. V gave up 5 bases and J gave up 4 bases, with 8 bases separating them. The germline gives CDR1 SGHAT, CDR2 FQNNGV. DNA of the CDR3: TGTGCCAGCAGCACGGACCGAGAGACCCAGTACTTC. This translates into CASSTDRETQYF.

Concerning this clonotype itself: A far larger clone is a single base away, which makes a read error likely. J is TRBJ2-1 and V is TRBV7-9, with no clear D. The germline gives CDR1 SEHNR, CDR2 FQNEAQ (reference sequence). This CDR3 spans 13 amino acids. Between the trimmed V and J ends, which lost 7 bases and 12 bases, there was a span of 19 bases. The CDR3 spells CASNQDFLVRQFF. As DNA, the CDR3 is TGTGCCAGCAACCAAGATTTTCTGGTGAGGCAGTTCTTC.

Only a few counts were recorded for this clonotype. The chain has TRBV28 and TRBJ2-7, with D perhaps being TRBD1 or TRBD2 (6 bases each). Deletions cut 5 bases from V and 4 bases from J, with 15 bases between. Germline lookup yields CDR1 MDHEN and CDR2 SYDVKM. The CDR3 consists of 14 residues. Here the CDR3 reads CASSESGGGYEQYF. CDR3 in DNA: TGTGCCAGCAGTGAAAGCGGAGGGGGTTACGAGCAGTACTTC.

The V call is TRBV5-4, the J call TRBJ2-7, with D possibly being TRBD1 (6 bases). Germline V lookup: CDR1 SGHNT, CDR2 YYREEE (reference sequence). The CDR3 spans 14 residues. Trimming took 5 bases from V and 3 from J, leaving 15 bases between them. The CDR3 DNA is TGTGCCAGCAGTAAGACAGGAGGAGGCTACGAGCAGTACTTC. It yields the protein CASSKTGGGYEQYF.

This clonotype was detected many times. This chain links TRBV12-3 or TRBV12-4 with TRBJ1-2; D may be TRBD1 (6 bases). With 6 bases removed from V and 4 bases from J, the gap between germline ends came to 24 bases. CDR3 size: 17 residues. CDR3 sequence (DNA): TGTGCCAGCAGCCCGGGCGAAGGGGGGGGTAGGATCTATGGCTACACCTTC. Its translation: CASSPGEGGGRIYGYTF.

This sequence joins TRBV19 and TRBJ2-3, with TRBD1 matching over 7 bases. CDR3 length: 15 residues. V dropped 7 bases and J dropped 0; count of bases not matched to a gene: 7. Germline V gene sequence: CDR1 LNHDA, CDR2 SQIVND (reference sequence). The CDR3 DNA is TGTGCCAGTACCAACCAGGGGGAAAGCACAGATACGCAGTATTTT. It translates to CASTNQGESTDTQYF.

At least ten counts were recorded for this clonotype. The V call is TRBV28, the J call TRBJ2-3; D perhaps matches TRBD1 (5 bases). Germline V gives CDR1 MDHEN, CDR2 SYDVKM. The CDR3 totals 16 residues. V lost 6 bases and J lost 3, with 19 bases in between. The CDR3 protein is CASSPRAVLGTDTQYF. DNA for the CDR3: TGTGCCAGCAGCCCCAGGGCGGTCTTGGGTACAGATACGCAGTATTTT.

This clonotype was recorded at least ten times. The chain links TRBV7-8 to TRBJ2-2; D perhaps matches TRBD2 (7 bases). Trimming removed 5 bases at V and 5 bases at J, with 18 bases between. Germline loops: CDR1 SGHVS, CDR2 FQNEAQ. The CDR3 is 16 amino acids. For the CDR3, the DNA is TGTGCCAGCAGCCAATGGGGGGGAGGGGGAACCGGGGAGCTGTTTTTT. It specifies CASSQWGGGGTGELFF.